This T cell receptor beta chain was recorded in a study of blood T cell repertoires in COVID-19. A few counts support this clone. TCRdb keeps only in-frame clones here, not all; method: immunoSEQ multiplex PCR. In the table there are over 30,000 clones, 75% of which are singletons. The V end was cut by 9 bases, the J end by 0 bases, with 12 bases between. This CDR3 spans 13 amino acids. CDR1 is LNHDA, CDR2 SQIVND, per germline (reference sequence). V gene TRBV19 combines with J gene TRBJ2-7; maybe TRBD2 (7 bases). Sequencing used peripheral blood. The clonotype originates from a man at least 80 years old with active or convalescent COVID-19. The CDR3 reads CASGGQHSYEQYF. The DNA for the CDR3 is TGTGCCAGCGGGGGGCAGCACTCCTACGAGCAGTACTTC.